This paragraph covers one T cell receptor beta chain sequence. This specimen comes from a study of T cell clones after liver transplantation. Overall study context: Draws occurred before transplant, before withdrawal, and after complete or failed withdrawal.

V lost 1 base, J lost 5 bases, and 8 bases stayed unmatched. The length of the CDR3 is 16 residues. Looked up from germline, CDR1 is SGHDN and CDR2 is FVKESK. TCRdb keeps only in-frame clones here, not all; method: immunoSEQ multiplex PCR. This sample yields approximately 7,000 clones, of which roughly 74% are seen a single time; about a quarter belongs to the top ten. The rearrangement joins TRBV14 to TRBJ2-1, with 7 bases aligning to TRBD2. The TCR was taken from a human donor who received a liver transplant. Material: CD8+ T cells from blood, obtained before liver transplant. The CDR3 spells CASSQGAGRLDNEQFF. The CDR3 DNA reads as TGTGCCAGCAGCCAAGGAGCGGGAAGGTTGGACAATGAGCAGTTCTTC.